This T cell receptor (beta chain) derives from a study of OX40 agonist ivuxolimab in advanced cancers. Study findings and constraints: Determination of antigen specificity was not performed for the expanded peripheral T cells. In a subset of nonresponders, normalized T-cell clonal expansion was also low.

In the case of this clone: What it recognizes is unknown.

The assay was immunoSEQ multiplex PCR, and TCRdb's table has in-frame clones only and misses some. The data hold around 74,000 clones, with over 75% observed a single time. Germline loops: CDR1 MNHNY, CDR2 SVGAGI (reference sequence). Germline trimming cut 6 bases from V and 0 bases from J; bases unmatched to any gene: 3. The CDR3 is made up of 14 amino acids. J is TRBJ2-3 and V is TRBV6-6; 7 bases line up with TRBD2. The clonotype was recovered from an adult with an advanced solid tumor such as melanoma, head and neck, liver or kidney cancer. Sequenced here: CD4+ or CD8+ T cells sorted from blood, sampled in a trial of the OX40 agonist ivuxolimab. CDR3 amino acids: CASRRDYSTDTQYF. The CDR3 DNA is TGTGCCAGCAGAAGGGACTATAGCACAGATACGCAGTATTTT.